The source of this T cell receptor beta chain is a study of T cell responses to AZD1222 COVID-19 vaccine. Study results and caveats: Compared with day 0, the breadth and depth of the Spike-specific TCR repertoire rose significantly after two doses of AZD1222.

This CDR3 has 14 amino acids. Germline lookup yields CDR1 KGHSH and CDR2 LQKENI. J lost 4 bases, V lost 3 bases, and 4 bases had no gene match. The table came from immunoSEQ multiplex PCR; TCRdb's copy has only in-frame clones and leaves some out. The sample includes 100,000 or so clones, around 90% of them seen just once. As for this clone: The target antigen is unknown.

The chain combines TRBV18 with TRBJ1-1; 8 positions match TRBD1. Sequences were derived from peripheral blood, sampled on day 0 of AZD1222 vaccination. The receptor was derived from an adult in good health. The CDR3: CASSPNRGATEAFF. CDR3 sequence (DNA): TGTGCCAGCTCACCGAACAGGGGGGCCACTGAAGCTTTCTTT.